This TCR beta chain was captured by sequencing in a study of Ad26.COV2.S vaccination and SARS-CoV-2 variants listed by TCRdb under 2021. Background on the whole study: The specificity and breadth of SARS-CoV-2-reactive T cell receptors after Ad26.COV2.S vaccination were assessed by TCRbeta repertoire sequencing. A total of some 30 samples were included in the TCR-sequenced set, comprising around 19 Ad26.COV2.S vaccine recipients, 5 placebo recipients and 8 SARS-CoV-2 convalescent individuals.

The immunoSEQ Assay was used to sequence TCRbeta CDR3 regions. After extraction, genomic DNA underwent amplification by bias-controlled multiplex PCR, followed by high-throughput sequencing. The source study handled its data this way. To quantify the absolute abundance of every unique TCRbeta CDR3 region, sequences were collapsed and filtered. Usable DNA was measured by amplifying reference genes present in all nucleated cells, and TCRbeta template counts were normalized to that usable DNA to estimate T cell fraction. Repertoire TCRs were annotated as SARS-CoV-2-specific by exact matching of V gene, CDR3 amino acid sequence and J gene to a known reactive TCR set. The reference SARS-CoV-2 TCR set was obtained from MIRA and was filtered for enrichment in COVID-19-positive ImmuneCODE repertoires, whereby public or cross-reactive TCRs were removed. Using the MIRA antigens, annotated TCRs were further analysed by specific ORF or by position within an ORF. Breadth was defined as annotated unique rearrangements over total unique productive rearrangements; depth was the summed frequency of those rearrangements. Group comparisons of TCR breadth used two-sided Wilcoxon rank-sum tests. This immuneACCESS table, as held by TCRdb, lists in-frame sequences with V and J called but not all clones. Of the missing ones, under half trace to an unresolved V gene in checked studies; the others have no known cause. The D gene and trimming were derived from the DNA, and the V and J assignments and clone size from that table. For this sample there are around 86,000 clones; roughly 84% appear just once. About 17% of the sample belongs to the ten largest clones.

Read against the paper, the sample's time point label means: individuals recovered from natural SARS-CoV-2 infection. General conclusions and limits of the study: The authors noted that the TCR breadth and depth analyses may have underestimated total T cell responses. Comparable non-spike TCR breadth was observed between vaccine and placebo recipients, consistent with only spike being contained in the vaccine. Spike-specific TCR breadth was higher in Ad26.COV2.S recipients than in placebo recipients (P = 0.0014). After vaccination, spike-specific CD8+ and CD4+ T cell responses were reported to show substantial breadth.

Of note for this clone: Its specific antigen is unknown. The input lacks base qualities; no much larger clone sits a single base away.

From the cysteine through the phenylalanine, the CDR3 covers 13 amino acids. Of all the DNA, just the CDR3 is kept, 39 bases in frame from base 1. As encoded in the germline V gene, CDR1 is LGHNA while CDR2 is YSLEER. V was cut back by 0 bases and J by 4 bases, leaving a gap of 4 bases between them. The sequences come from peripheral blood, collected after recovery from COVID-19. Rearrangement joined TRBV4-3 to TRBJ1-5; no confident D gene assignment can be made. The sequence was obtained from a human donor who had recovered from COVID-19. The DNA sequence is TGCGCCAGCAGCCAAGATCTAAATCAGCCCCAGCATTTT. This yields the protein CASSQDLNQPQHF.